Listed here are 32 T cell receptor beta chains from one sample, sequenced in a study of T-cell memory formation after mild COVID-19. A single record per CDR3 protein comes from TCRdb applying MiXCR to the 5' RACE reads. The data contain around 300,000 distinct CDR3 sequences, 10% to 15% of them singletons. Sample: PBMCs or a T cell subset sorted from them (not recorded which). These receptors were collected from a man aged 18 to 30 who had mild COVID-19 (a few samples of this study predate the infection). Cell type and time point are not known.

The sample holds a few counts of this clonotype. The chain joins TRBV7-8 to TRBJ2-7; D gene uncertain. The V end lost 2 bases, the J end lost 4 bases, and 9 bases lay between the germline ends. Germline V CDR1 and CDR2: SGHVS, FQNEAQ. CDR3 size: 13 residues. The CDR3 coding sequence is TGTGCCAGCAGCTTATCTTTCGGGTACGAGCAGTACGTC. As protein: CASSLSFGYEQYV.

The genes are TRBV15 and TRBJ1-2; 8 positions match TRBD1. The CDR3 spans 14 residues. Germline V CDR1 and CDR2: LNHNV, YYDKDF (reference sequence). Trimming at V came to 0 bases and at J to 7 bases, leaving 4 bases not matched to a gene. The CDR3: CATSRDTDRGGYTF. CDR3 bases: TGTGCCACCAGCAGAGACACCGACAGGGGTGGCTACACCTTC.

The sample holds many counts of this clonotype. CDR3 nucleotides: TGCGCCAGCAGCCAAGTCGGGATGAGCACAGATACGCAGTATTTT. Translated, it gives CASSQVGMSTDTQYF. This chain uses TRBV4-1 with TRBJ2-3, with D perhaps TRBD2 (5 bases). CDR1 and CDR2 (germline): MGHRA, YSYEKL. The length of the CDR3 is 15 residues. The ends were cut back, 1 base at V and 0 bases at J, with 8 bases in the middle.

This rearrangement joins TRBV12-3 or TRBV12-4 to TRBJ1-4, with 7 bases aligning to TRBD1. The CDR3 is 11 amino acids. The junction had 5 bases not matched to a gene; V was cut back by 5 bases and J by 14 bases. This chain's CDR3 is CASSLQGGLFF. CDR3 coding DNA: TGTGCCAGCAGTCTCCAGGGGGGTCTGTTTTTT.

The rearrangement joins TRBV6-1 to TRBJ1-1; 10 positions agree with TRBD1. Germline V gene data show CDR1 as MNHNS and CDR2 as SASEGT. The trim removed 4 bases at V and 4 bases at J, leaving 6 bases unmatched. The CDR3 is made up of 15 amino acids. CDR3 protein: CASSVQGQGSTEAFF. The CDR3 nucleotides read TGTGCCAGCAGTGTTCAGGGACAGGGGAGCACTGAAGCTTTCTTT.

This clonotype has a handful of counts. This sequence joins TRBV27 and TRBJ1-2, with a possible D match to TRBD1 (5 bases). This CDR3 has 13 residues. V lost 5 bases, J lost 6 bases, and 13 bases lay in between. Germline-derived CDR1 and CDR2 are MNHEY and SMNVEV (reference sequence). This CDR3 reads CASSLGGADGYTF. In DNA, the CDR3 is TGTGCCAGCAGTCTGGGAGGGGCGGATGGCTACACCTTC.

This chain links TRBV6-6 with TRBJ2-5; either TRBD1 or TRBD2 may fit D (6 bases each). This CDR3 has 15 residues. Trimming pared 6 bases from V and 5 bases from J, leaving 19 bases between. Germline V CDR1 and CDR2: MNHNY, SVGAGI (reference sequence). The CDR3 region is CASSRGSGARETQYF. CDR3 sequence (DNA): TGTGCCAGCAGCCGGGGGTCAGGGGCGCGCGAGACCCAGTACTTC.

This chain links TRBV19 with TRBJ2-5, with 9 bases lining up with TRBD1. CDR1 and CDR2 (germline): LNHDA, SQIVND (reference sequence). The CDR3 is made up of 13 amino acids. After removal of 4 bases from V and 4 bases from J, the junction contained 1 base not matched to a gene. CDR3 coding DNA: TGTGCCAGTAGTAGGGACAGGGCAGAGACCCAGTACTTC. This codes for CASSRDRAETQYF.

The chain joins TRBV12-3 or TRBV12-4 to TRBJ2-7, with a weak D call TRBD2 (6 bases). The CDR3 is made up of 12 amino acids. Trimming stripped 8 bases from V and 2 bases from J, with 10 bases between. This chain's CDR3 is CASGEATYEQYF. Written as DNA, the CDR3 is TGTGCCAGCGGGGAGGCGACCTACGAGCAGTACTTC.

This clonotype has a count of ten or more. The chain joins TRBV9 to TRBJ1-1; D ambiguous. Trimming shortened V by 2 bases and J by 1 base, and 9 bases separated the two germline ends. From germline, CDR1 is SGDLS and CDR2 YYNGEE. This CDR3 has 14 residues. The CDR3 nucleotides read TGTGCCAGCAGCGTGGGCAGCACGAACACTGAAGCTTTCTTT. Amino acids: CASSVGSTNTEAFF.

The rearrangement links TRBV4-3 to TRBJ2-5; D remains ambiguous. The germline V gene has CDR1 LGHNA and CDR2 YSLEER. V lost 1 base, J lost 5 bases, and 14 bases lay in between. The CDR3 is made up of 15 amino acids. This CDR3 reads CASSQAARSGETQYF. The CDR3 DNA reads TGCGCCAGCAGCCAAGCGGCGAGGTCCGGGGAGACCCAGTACTTC.

This clonotype was seen a few times. The chain employs TRBV6-5 and TRBJ2-6; D perhaps matches TRBD1 (5 bases). Trimming took 4 bases from V and 3 from J, leaving 7 bases between them. This CDR3 has 14 amino acids. Germline V lookup: CDR1 MNHEY, CDR2 SVGAGI. CDR3 protein: CASSSQGGANVLTF. CDR3 nucleotide sequence: TGTGCCAGCAGTTCCCAGGGTGGGGCCAACGTCCTGACTTTC.

This clonotype was seen repeatedly, ten times or more. V usage is TRBV29-1 and J usage is TRBJ1-3; unclear D gene. V was trimmed by 3 bases and J by 0 bases, leaving 9 bases between them. The CDR3 runs to 14 residues. Germline CDR1 SQVTM, CDR2 ANQGSEA. CDR3 sequence (DNA): TGCAGCGTTGATTTGGGGAGCTCTGGAAACACCATATATTTT. This sequence encodes CSVDLGSSGNTIYF. The full variable domain, in which reference TRBV29-1 and TRBJ1-3 provide the parts outside the CDR3, is SAVISQKPSRDICQRGTSLTIQCQVDSQVTMMFWYRQQPGQSLTLIATANQGSEATYESGFVIDKFPISRPNLTFSTLTVSNMSPEDSSIYLCSVDLGSSGNTIYFGEGSWLTVV.

This clonotype occurred a few times. The genes are TRBV6-5 and TRBJ1-1, with 9 bases identical to TRBD1. The CDR3 is made up of 15 amino acids. CDR1 and CDR2 from the germline V gene are MNHEY and SVGAGI. V trimming: 6 bases; J trimming: 4 bases; junction bases outside the gene matches: 9. The CDR3 DNA sequence: TGTGCCAGCAGACGTCCGGGACAGGGTAGCACTGAAGCTTTCTTT. The encoded protein is CASRRPGQGSTEAFF.

This clonotype has a count of ten or more. V and J are TRBV13 and TRBJ2-1, with 11 positions matching TRBD2. The CDR3 is 17 amino acids. From germline, CDR1 is PRHDT and CDR2 FYEKMQ (reference sequence). V gave up 1 base and J gave up 6 bases; unmatched junction bases: 8. This CDR3 is CASSLELLAGEGNEQFF. CDR3 DNA: TGTGCCAGCAGCTTAGAACTACTAGCGGGGGAAGGCAATGAGCAGTTCTTC.

This clonotype has only a few counts. The chain links TRBV29-1 to TRBJ1-2; D unresolved. The V gene lost 4 bases and the J gene lost 4 bases, with 25 bases spanning the gap. The CDR3 length is 17 residues. Per the germline V gene, CDR1 is SQVTM and CDR2 is ANQGSEA. The CDR3 DNA follows: TGCAGCGTTGGTAGTGTTGTAAAGGCGGATCTTTCCTATGGCTACACCTTC. Its protein is CSVGSVVKADLSYGYTF.

The chain is built from TRBV7-9 and TRBJ1-1, with D hard to call. V lost 4 bases and J lost 11, with 14 bases in between. This CDR3 spans 12 amino acids. The V gene's germline CDR1 is SEHNR and CDR2 FQNEAQ (reference sequence). Written as DNA, the CDR3 is TGTGCCAGCAGCTCGGAAACCCCGACGGCTTTCTTT. Amino acid sequence: CASSSETPTAFF.

This clonotype was counted once. V usage is TRBV28 and J usage is TRBJ1-2, with D perhaps TRBD1 (5 bases). The ends were cut back, 3 bases at V and 4 bases at J, with 21 bases in the middle. The CDR3 has 17 residues. Germline V gene sequence: CDR1 MDHEN, CDR2 SYDVKM. CDR3 in DNA: TGTGCCAGCAGTTTCCACCTTGAGGGACGGAAGACCTATGGCTACACCTTC. The encoded protein is CASSFHLEGRKTYGYTF.

V gene TRBV6-5 combines with J gene TRBJ1-2; 9 bases fit TRBD1. Germline V lookup: CDR1 MNHEY, CDR2 SVGAGI. Unmatched junction bases numbered 8, after V lost 5 bases and J lost 4 bases. There are 15 residues in the CDR3. CDR3 bases: TGTGCCAGCAGTAGAACAGACAGGGGGGGCTATGGCTACACCTTC. Protein sequence: CASSRTDRGGYGYTF.

This rearrangement joins TRBV7-2 to TRBJ2-7; no reliable D call. The CDR3 extends over 14 amino acids. Germline V gene sequence: CDR1 SGHTA, CDR2 FQGNSA. Trimming took off 1 base at V and 4 bases at J, with 11 bases between the two ends. CDR3 region: CASSLGLENYEQYF. The CDR3 region has the DNA TGTGCCAGCAGCTTAGGGCTAGAGAATTACGAGCAGTACTTC.

CDR3 region: CASKREGETQYF. CDR3 coding DNA: TGTGCCAGCAAGAGGGAGGGGGAGACCCAGTACTTC. This chain links TRBV2 with TRBJ2-5; 7 nucleotides match TRBD2. Per germline, CDR1 SNHLY and CDR2 FYNNEI. The CDR3 runs to 12 residues. Germline trimming cut 7 bases from V and 5 bases from J; bases unmatched to any gene: 4.

The chain recombines TRBV7-6 with TRBJ2-2, with D unresolved. The germline gives CDR1 SGHVS, CDR2 FNYEAQ. The CDR3 has 12 amino acids. V lost 2 bases to trimming and J lost 4 bases, with 2 bases between them. CDR3: CASSLFTGELFF. DNA of the CDR3: TGTGCCAGCAGCTTATTCACCGGGGAGCTGTTTTTT.

The chain is built from TRBV6-2 or TRBV6-3 and TRBJ1-1; D gene uncertain. Trimming took 1 base from V and 0 from J, leaving 9 bases between them. CDR3 size: 15 residues. CDR1 is MNHEY and CDR2 is SVGEGT in the germline V gene. This CDR3 is CASSYFLDMNTEAFF. Written as DNA, the CDR3 is TGTGCCAGCAGTTACTTTTTAGACATGAACACTGAAGCTTTCTTT.

This clonotype was found a few times. The V call is TRBV6-2 or TRBV6-3, the J call TRBJ2-1; perhaps TRBD2 as D (6 bases). From germline, CDR1 is MNHEY and CDR2 SVGEGT. The V and J ends lost 2 bases and 16 bases respectively, with 15 bases between them. The CDR3 length is 12 residues. The CDR3 bases are TGTGCCAGCAGTTACAGCGGCGGGGTCGGATTCTTC. This gives the protein CASSYSGGVGFF.

V gene TRBV28 combines with J gene TRBJ1-3; unclear D gene. V shed 4 bases and J shed 4 bases, with 11 bases lying between them. Germline V gives CDR1 MDHEN, CDR2 SYDVKM. The CDR3 runs to 14 residues. The CDR3 bases are TGTGCCAGCAGTTCCGAGGGCCTAGGAAACACCATATATTTT. It is translated as CASSSEGLGNTIYF.

There are many counts of this clonotype. The chain employs TRBV5-1 and TRBJ2-4; the D call may be TRBD1 or TRBD2 (5 bases each). Germline V gives CDR1 SGHRS, CDR2 YFSETQ. V was shortened by 3 bases and J by 3 bases, with 19 bases between the two germline ends. This CDR3 has 17 amino acids. This CDR3 is CASSWGPSGQSKNIQYF. CDR3 nucleotide sequence: TGCGCCAGCAGCTGGGGACCCTCGGGGCAAAGCAAAAACATTCAGTACTTC.

The V gene is TRBV5-1, the J gene TRBJ2-7, with D unclear. Germline CDR1 reads SGHRS; CDR2 reads YFSETQ. V dropped 1 base and J dropped 0 bases, with 11 bases sitting between them. The length of the CDR3 is 15 residues. The CDR3 coding sequence is TGCGCCAGCAGCTTGATGGCCGACCCCTCCTACGAGCAGTACTTC. Translating it yields CASSLMADPSYEQYF.

This clonotype has ten or more counts. This chain uses TRBV4-1 with TRBJ2-5, with D hard to call. The CDR3 has 17 residues. With 4 bases removed from V and 5 bases from J, the gap between germline ends came to 23 bases. Germline values: CDR1 MGHRA, CDR2 YSYEKL. CDR3 loop: CASSPNPLGRMWETQYF. The CDR3 DNA reads TGCGCCAGCAGCCCAAATCCTCTCGGACGGATGTGGGAGACCCAGTACTTC.

J is TRBJ1-1 and V is TRBV2; 8 nucleotides agree with TRBD1. Trimming cost V 5 bases and J 4 bases; bases outside gene matches: 6. Looked up from germline, CDR1 is SNHLY and CDR2 is FYNNEI. The CDR3 is 14 residues long. The CDR3 region is CASSKTGGTTEAFF. Written as DNA, the CDR3 is TGTGCCAGCAGTAAAACAGGGGGTACCACTGAAGCTTTCTTT.

The chain employs TRBV7-2 and TRBJ2-7; D remains unclear. Looked up from germline, CDR1 is SGHTA and CDR2 is FQGNSA. The CDR3 is made up of 14 amino acids. V shed 1 base and J shed 1 base, with 8 bases lying between them. This CDR3 reads CASSLGGGSYEQYV. The CDR3 bases are TGTGCCAGCAGCTTAGGTGGTGGTTCCTACGAGCAGTACGTC.

This sequence joins TRBV7-6 and TRBJ2-7; the D call may be TRBD1 or TRBD2 (5 bases each). Between the trimmed V and J ends, which lost 4 bases and 4 bases, there was a span of 11 bases. CDR1 is SGHVS and CDR2 is FNYEAQ in the germline V gene. There are 13 residues in the CDR3. The CDR3 sequence: CASSSGTIYEQYF. CDR3 in DNA: TGTGCCAGCAGCTCCGGGACGATTTACGAGCAGTACTTC.

Here the CDR3 DNA reads TGCGCCAGCAGCCTTCGTTCCCTTGGGATAGCCGGGCAGAATGAGCAGTTCTTC. Translation gives CASSLRSLGIAGQNEQFF. The V gene is TRBV4-3, the J gene TRBJ2-1, with D unresolved. CDR1 and CDR2 from the germline V gene are LGHNA and YSLEER. CDR3 length: 18 residues. Trimming shortened V by 4 bases and J by 7 bases, and 26 bases separated the two germline ends.